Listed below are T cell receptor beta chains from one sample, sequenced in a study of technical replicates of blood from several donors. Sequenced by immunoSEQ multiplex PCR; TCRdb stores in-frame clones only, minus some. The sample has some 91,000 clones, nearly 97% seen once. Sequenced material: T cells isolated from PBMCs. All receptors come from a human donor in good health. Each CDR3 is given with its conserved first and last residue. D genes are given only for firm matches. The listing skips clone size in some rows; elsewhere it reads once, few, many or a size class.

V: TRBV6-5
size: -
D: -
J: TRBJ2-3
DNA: TGTGCCAGCAGTTATGGGGGGGACAACACAGATACGCAGTATTTT
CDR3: CASSYGGDNTDTQYF

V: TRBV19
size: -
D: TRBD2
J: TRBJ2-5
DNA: TGTGCCAGTAGGCGACTAGCTGTTATACAAGAGACCCAGTACTTC
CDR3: CASRRLAVIQETQYF

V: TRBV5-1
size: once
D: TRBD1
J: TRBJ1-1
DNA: TGCGCCAGCAGCTTGGGGCAGGGGGTCACTGAAGCTTTCTTT
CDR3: CASSLGQGVTEAFF

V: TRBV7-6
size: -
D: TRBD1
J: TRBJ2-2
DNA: TGTGCCAGCAGCTCCTACAGGGGGGAAAACACCGGGGAGCTGTTTTTT
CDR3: CASSSYRGENTGELFF

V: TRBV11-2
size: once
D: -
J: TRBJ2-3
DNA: TGTGCCAGCAGCTTGGCGTGGGAGCGTACAGATACGCAGTATTTT
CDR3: CASSLAWERTDTQYF

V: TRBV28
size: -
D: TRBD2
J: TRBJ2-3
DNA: TGTGCCAGCAGTTTAAGCGGGAGGTCCCCTCACACAGATACGCAGTATTTT
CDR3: CASSLSGRSPHTDTQYF

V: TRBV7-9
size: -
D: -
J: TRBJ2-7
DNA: TGTGCCAGCAGCTCCGCTAGATACGAGCAGTACTTC
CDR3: CASSSARYEQYF

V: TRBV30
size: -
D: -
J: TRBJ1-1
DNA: TGTGCCTGGAGTCGTGAGGTTAACACTGAAGCTTTCTTT
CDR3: CAWSREVNTEAFF

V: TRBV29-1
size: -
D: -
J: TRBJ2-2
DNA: TGCAGCGTTGAAGGAAAGACAGGCCAGAACACCGGGGAGCTGTTTTTT
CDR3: CSVEGKTGQNTGELFF

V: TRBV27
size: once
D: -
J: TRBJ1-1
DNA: TGTGCCAGCAGCAACCCCGGCCCTCAGGAGGCTGAAGCTTTCTTT
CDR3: CASSNPGPQEAEAFF

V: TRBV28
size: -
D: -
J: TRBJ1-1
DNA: TGTGCCAGCAGTTTATCCGGAGGGGCTGAAGCTTTCTTT
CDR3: CASSLSGGAEAFF

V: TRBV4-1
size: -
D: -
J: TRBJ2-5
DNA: TGCGCCAGCAGCCACAGGGTTAAGGGAGAGACCCAGTACTTC
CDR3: CASSHRVKGETQYF

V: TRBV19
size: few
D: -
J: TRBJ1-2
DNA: TGTGCCAGTAGTATAAGGCAGGACTATGGCTACACCTTC
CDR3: CASSIRQDYGYTF

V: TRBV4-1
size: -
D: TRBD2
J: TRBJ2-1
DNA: TGCGCCAGCAGCCAAGCAGGACTAGCGGGAGGGGTTGAGCAGTTCTTC
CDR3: CASSQAGLAGGVEQFF

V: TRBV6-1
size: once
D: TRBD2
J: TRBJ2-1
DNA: TGTGCCAGCACTAGCGGTACCTACAATGAGCGGTTCTTC
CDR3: CASTSGTYNERFF

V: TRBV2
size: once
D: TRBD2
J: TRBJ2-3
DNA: TGTGCCAGCAGTGAGGTCCTAGCGGGGGCAACAGATACGCAGTATTTT
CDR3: CASSEVLAGATDTQYF

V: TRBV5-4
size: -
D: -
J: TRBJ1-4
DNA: TGTGCCAGCAGCTTGGATCCAGGGCCCAATGAAAAACTGTTTTTT
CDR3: CASSLDPGPNEKLFF

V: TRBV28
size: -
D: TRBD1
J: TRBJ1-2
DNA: TGTGCCAGCAGTAGGACAGGGTTGTTGTATGGCTACACCTTC
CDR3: CASSRTGLLYGYTF

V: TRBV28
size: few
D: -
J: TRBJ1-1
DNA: TGTGCCAGCACAAGGGGAACTGAAGCTTTCTTT
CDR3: CASTRGTEAFF

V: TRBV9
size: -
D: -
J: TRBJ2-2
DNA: TGTGCCAGCAGCGTAGGACTATTGGGGGGAACCGGGGAGCTGTTTTTT
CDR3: CASSVGLLGGTGELFF

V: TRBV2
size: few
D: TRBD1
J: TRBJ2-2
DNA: TGTGCCAGCATCCCAACGACAGGGGGGATCGGGGAGCTGTTTTTT
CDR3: CASIPTTGGIGELFF

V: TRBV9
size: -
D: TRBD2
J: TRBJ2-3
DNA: TGTGCCAGCAGCGTATTTGAGCGGGGGGGAGATACGCAGTATTTT
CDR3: CASSVFERGGDTQYF

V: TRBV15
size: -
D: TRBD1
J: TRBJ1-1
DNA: TGTGCCACCAGCAGAGCACGGGACAGTGGAGCTTTCTTT
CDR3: CATSRARDSGAFF